What follows are 17 T cell receptor beta chains derived from one specimen sequenced in a study of CD8+CD57+ T cells in acquired aplastic anemia. Patients selected for sequencing had displayed CD8+CD57+ cell expansion by flow cytometry. The study profiled TCR beta VDJ and CDR3 using genomic DNA as template. TCRdb passed the reads through MiXCR, listing each CDR3 protein once. The table has 150,000 to 180,000 distinct CDR3 sequences, around half seen once. The sample was sorted CD4+, CD8+, or CD8+CD57+ T cells (not recorded which) from PBMCs. The receptors come from a human donor with aplastic anemia.

In this sample, this clonotype turned up many times. The rearrangement links TRBV12-3 or TRBV12-4 to TRBJ2-2; D possibly corresponds to TRBD2 (6 bases). V lost 5 bases to trimming and J lost 3 bases, with 13 bases between them. The CDR3 length is 15 residues. The CDR3 protein is CASSPNGGHTGELFF. Written as DNA, the CDR3 is TGTGCCAGCAGTCCAAACGGGGGTCACACCGGGGAGCTGTTTTTT.

The chain combines TRBV20-1 with TRBJ2-3; D possibly corresponds to TRBD1 (6 bases). The V gene's germline CDR1 is DFQATT and CDR2 SNEGSKA (reference sequence). The CDR3 spans 15 residues. V was clipped by 4 bases and J by 6 bases, with 20 bases between them. The CDR3: CSATDWGHLRDTQYF. Written as DNA, the CDR3 is TGCAGTGCTACGGATTGGGGACACCTAAGGGATACGCAGTATTTT.

This chain uses TRBV5-1 with TRBJ2-7; D is undetermined. Germline V CDR1 and CDR2: SGHRS, YFSETQ. This CDR3 region has 12 residues. The V end was cut by 5 bases, the J end by 12 bases, with 18 bases between. The CDR3 sequence is CASRNEHPSWYF. DNA of the CDR3: TGCGCCAGCAGGAACGAACACCCTTCATGGTACTTC.

This clonotype was detected once. The chain carries TRBV10-3 and TRBJ2-3, with D possibly matching TRBD1 (5 bases). This CDR3 has 16 amino acids. Germline V gene lookup returns CDR1 ENHRY and CDR2 SYGVKD. V shed 7 bases and J shed 2 bases, with 19 bases lying between them. This chain's CDR3 is CAITEGERIVTDTQYF. The CDR3 region has the DNA TGTGCCATCACCGAAGGGGAACGGATCGTCACAGATACGCAGTATTTT.

This clonotype was counted many times. This chain links TRBV7-9 with TRBJ1-2; 10 bases fit TRBD1. The germline gives CDR1 SEHNR, CDR2 FQNEAQ (reference sequence). Trimming took 5 bases from V and 8 from J; bases not matched to a gene: 8. The CDR3 is 14 residues long. CDR3 sequence (DNA): TGTGCCAGCAGCGCAGGGGGGACAGGGGAAGGCTACACCTTC. The encoded protein is CASSAGGTGEGYTF.

This clonotype showed up many times. V gene TRBV5-1 combines with J gene TRBJ2-1; 7 bases agree with TRBD2. Germline CDR1 SGHRS, CDR2 YFSETQ. The CDR3 runs 17 residues. The trim removed 0 bases at V and 0 bases at J, leaving 6 bases unmatched. CDR3 DNA sequence: TGCGCCAGCAGCTTGGCCCAACGACTAGCCTCCTACAATGAGCAGTTCTTC. This encodes CASSLAQRLASYNEQFF.

As concerns this clonotype: A read error is possible here, since a much larger clone lies one base away. The chain has TRBV10-3 and TRBJ2-2; D is perhaps TRBD1 (6 bases). V was clipped by 5 bases and J by 2 bases, with 12 bases between them. CDR3 length: 15 residues. In germline, CDR1 is ENHRY, CDR2 SYGVKD. CDR3 DNA: TGTGCCATCAGTTCCGGGACAATCAACACCGGGGAGCTGTTTTTT. It encodes CAISSGTINTGELFF.

This clonotype was observed a single time. At one of its ends the junction is not consistent with the germline gene, which may arise from a read error. The V gene is TRBV7-2, the J gene TRBJ2-1; 12 bases line up with TRBD2. This CDR3 contains 13 residues. Germline assignment: CDR1 SGHTA and CDR2 FQGNSA. CDR3 amino acids: CASSFKLAGGELF. The CDR3 nucleotides read TGTGCCAGTAGCTTCAAACTAGCGGGGGGCGAGCTCTTC.

This clonotype has a count of ten or more. This rearrangement joins TRBV4-2 to TRBJ1-1; 7 positions agree with TRBD1. The germline V gene encodes CDR1 LGHNA and CDR2 YNFKEQ. This CDR3 has 14 amino acids. V gave up 1 base and J gave up 5 bases; unmatched junction bases: 4. DNA of the CDR3: TGTGCCAGCAGCCAAGGGAGGGGGCGGACTGAAGCTTTCTTT. Encoded protein: CASSQGRGRTEAFF.

With respect to this clonotype: Given a much more abundant clone one base away, this may be a read error. V gene TRBV9 combines with J gene TRBJ2-7; 9 nucleotides agree with TRBD1. Looked up from germline, CDR1 is SGDLS and CDR2 is YYNGEE. Unmatched junction bases numbered 8, after V lost 7 bases and J lost 3 bases. This CDR3 has 14 amino acids. Here the CDR3 reads CASSPRDRDYEQYF. Here the CDR3 DNA reads TGTGCCAGCTCACCACGGGACAGGGACTACGAGCAGTACTTC. Filled out from reference TRBV9 and TRBJ2-7, the complete variable domain reads DSGVTQTPKHLITATGQRVTLRCSPRSGDLSVYWYQQSLDQGLQFLIQYYNGEERAKGNILERFSAQQFPDLHSELNLSSLELGDSALYFCASSPRDRDYEQYFGPGTRLTVT.

The gene calls are TRBV10-2 and TRBJ2-3, with D tentatively TRBD1 (5 bases). Germline loops: CDR1 WSHSY, CDR2 SAAADI. CDR3 length: 13 amino acids. V dropped 3 bases and J dropped 4 bases, with 8 bases sitting between them. The CDR3 loop reads CASSERQPDTQYF. The CDR3 bases are TGCGCCAGCAGTGAAAGACAGCCAGATACGCAGTATTTT.

Only a few counts were recorded for this clonotype. The chain is built from TRBV27 and TRBJ1-1; D perhaps matches TRBD1 (5 bases). V was trimmed by 3 bases and J by 1 base, leaving 6 bases between them. The CDR3 totals 13 residues. CDR1 is MNHEY and CDR2 is SMNVEV in the germline V gene (reference sequence). CDR3 amino acids: CASSFGANTEAFF. The CDR3 nucleotides are TGTGCCAGCAGTTTTGGGGCGAACACTGAAGCTTTCTTT.

The genes are TRBV24-1 and TRBJ2-7; D is perhaps TRBD2 (7 bases). The CDR3 has 14 amino acids. Trimming removed 2 bases from V and 6 bases from J, with 13 bases in between. In germline, CDR1 is KGHDR, CDR2 SFDVKD. The CDR3 bases are TGTGCCACCAGTGATTCAACACGGGGGGCCGAGCAGTACTTC. This gives the protein CATSDSTRGAEQYF.

In its sample, this clonotype was seen a few times. V is TRBV19 and J is TRBJ2-1; 11 positions agree with TRBD2. Per the germline V gene, CDR1 is LNHDA and CDR2 is SQIVND (reference sequence). J was trimmed by 1 base and V by 5 bases; bases with no gene match: 1. The CDR3 runs 15 residues. DNA of the CDR3: TGTGCCAGTAGTCTAGCGGGAGGTTCCTACAATGAGCAGTTCTTC. This sequence encodes CASSLAGGSYNEQFF.

A few counts support this clonotype. One end of the junction is discordant with germline, which a read error may explain. V gene TRBV7-7 combines with J gene TRBJ2-7; maybe TRBD1 (5 bases). Germline-derived CDR1 and CDR2 are SSHAT and FNYEAQ (reference sequence). The CDR3 totals 14 residues. The CDR3 bases are TGTGCTAGCAGCTTATACCAGGGCTCCTACGAGCAGTACTTC. Amino acid sequence: CASSLYQGSYEQYF.

As to this clonotype: This may stem from a read error, because a much larger clone lies one nucleotide away. This sequence joins TRBV6-2 or TRBV6-3 and TRBJ2-3; 8 positions agree with TRBD1. This CDR3 has 14 residues. Losses at the gene ends were 5 bases for V and 2 bases for J; bases not matched to a gene: 3. Germline V lookup: CDR1 MNHEY, CDR2 SVGEGT. CDR3 region: CASSRGQATDTQYF. The CDR3 DNA is TGTGCCAGCAGTAGGGGACAGGCCACAGATACGCAGTATTTT.

This clonotype showed up many times. The chain is built from TRBV7-9 and TRBJ2-1; 10 bases fit TRBD1. This CDR3 is 16 amino acids long. Germline CDR1 SEHNR, CDR2 FQNEAQ (reference sequence). The trim removed 4 bases at V and 7 bases at J, leaving 10 bases unmatched. CDR3 region: CASSSRQGARGNEQFF. CDR3 nucleotide sequence: TGTGCCAGCAGCTCAAGACAGGGGGCGCGAGGGAATGAGCAGTTCTTC.